These 6 T cell receptor beta chains were all obtained from the same sample, sequenced in a study of blood T cell repertoires in COVID-19. The protocol was immunoSEQ multiplex PCR, while the TCRdb copy is restricted to in-frame clones and leaves out a portion. The sample carries just over 20,000 clones, under 90% recorded once. The sample comprised peripheral blood. All receptors come from a man between 50 and 59 years old with active COVID-19.

This chain uses TRBV19 with TRBJ2-2, with TRBD1 matching over 7 bases. The junction had 4 bases not matched to a gene; V was cut back by 5 bases and J by 1 base. This CDR3 spans 15 amino acids. The germline V gene has CDR1 LNHDA and CDR2 SQIVND (reference sequence). In nucleotides, the CDR3 is TGTGCCAGTAGTCCCGGGACAGTGAACACCGGGGAGCTGTTTTTT. Translated, it gives CASSPGTVNTGELFF.

The rearrangement uses TRBV15 and TRBJ1-6; the D is unclear. The CDR3 has 14 residues. In germline, CDR1 is LNHNV, CDR2 YYDKDF (reference sequence). Deletions cut 6 bases from V and 3 bases from J, with 9 bases between. CDR3: CATSTGIYNSPLHF. CDR3 DNA: TGTGCCACCAGTACCGGGATCTATAATTCACCCCTCCACTTT. The whole variable domain, remainder taken from reference TRBV15 and TRBJ1-6, is DAMVIQNPRYQVTQFGKPVTLSCSQTLNHNVMYWYQQKSSQAPKLLFHYYDKDFNNEADTPDNFQSRRPNTSFCFLDIRSPGLGDTAMYLCATSTGIYNSPLHFGNGTRLTVT.

The chain uses TRBV13 and TRBJ1-6; tentative D call: TRBD1 (5 bases). The germline gives CDR1 PRHDT, CDR2 FYEKMQ (reference sequence). The CDR3 is 12 amino acids. Trimming took 5 bases from V and 10 from J, leaving 9 bases between them. The CDR3: CASSPEGSPLHF. The CDR3 region has the DNA TGTGCCAGCAGCCCGGAGGGGTCACCCCTCCACTTT.

The J gene is TRBJ1-6, the V gene TRBV30; D is undetermined. With 2 bases removed from V and 8 bases from J, the gap between germline ends came to 13 bases. The germline V gene encodes CDR1 GTSNPN and CDR2 SVGIG (reference sequence). The CDR3 has 14 residues. The CDR3 sequence: CAWSPDTRDSPLHF. CDR3 DNA sequence: TGTGCCTGGAGTCCAGACACGCGGGATTCACCCCTCCACTTT.

This chain joins TRBV6-5 and TRBJ2-2; D ambiguous. The length of the CDR3 is 14 residues. Trimming removed 6 bases at V and 3 bases at J, with 11 bases between. Germline CDR1 MNHEY, CDR2 SVGAGI. Here the CDR3 reads CASSTPRDTGELFF. The CDR3 DNA reads TGTGCCAGCAGCACGCCTCGGGACACCGGGGAGCTGTTTTTT.

In this sample, this clone turned up a few times. The J gene is TRBJ1-2, the V gene TRBV5-4, with D possibly matching TRBD1 (5 bases). Germline V gene data show CDR1 as SGHNT and CDR2 as YYREEE (reference sequence). The CDR3 has 16 amino acids. V was shortened by 0 bases and J by 5 bases, with 17 bases between the two germline ends. The CDR3 DNA reads as TGTGCCAGCAGCTTGGTGGGGGGACTGTCCTATTATGGCTACACCTTC. The encoded protein is CASSLVGGLSYYGYTF.